What follows are 21 T cell receptor beta chains derived from one specimen sequenced in a study of T-cell reconstitution after alpha-beta-depleted transplantation in children. For TCRbeta, the library was prepared with unique molecular identifiers. TCRdb reprocessed the PCR reads with MiXCR, giving one entry per CDR3 protein. The table shows some 390,000 distinct CDR3 sequences, with around 20% occurring only once. The sequencing used PBMCs from the stem cell graft donor, collected from the stem cell graft. Every receptor here comes from a human donor who donated a stem cell graft to a child with acute myeloid leukemia.

The chain recombines TRBV5-1 with TRBJ1-4; D is undetermined. The CDR3 covers 11 residues. Germline CDR1 reads SGHRS; CDR2 reads YFSETQ. The ends were cut back, 5 bases at V and 7 bases at J, with 6 bases in the middle. The chain's CDR3 is CASRYGEKLFF. CDR3 bases: TGCGCCAGCAGATACGGTGAAAAACTGTTTTTT.

The chain joins TRBV7-9 to TRBJ2-1; 7 bases align to TRBD1. Germline V gene lookup returns CDR1 SEHNR and CDR2 FQNEAQ (reference sequence). CDR3 length equals 15 residues. The junction had 7 bases not matched to a gene; V was cut back by 5 bases and J by 3 bases. The CDR3 here is CASSLAGTDYNEQFF. The DNA for the CDR3 is TGTGCCAGCAGCCTCGCCGGGACAGACTACAATGAGCAGTTCTTC.

This clonotype was found once. J is TRBJ2-2 and V is TRBV7-6; D is ambiguous. The CDR3 loop spans 14 amino acids. Per germline, CDR1 SGHVS and CDR2 FNYEAQ. V dropped 5 bases and J dropped 4 bases, with 11 bases sitting between them. The CDR3 region is CASSISTGTGELFF. The CDR3 DNA reads as TGTGCCAGCAGCATTTCTACCGGCACCGGGGAGCTGTTTTTT.

The chain carries TRBV15 and TRBJ2-3; D unresolved. The CDR3 sequence is 15 residues long. V dropped 1 base and J dropped 4 bases, with 12 bases sitting between them. Germline V CDR1 and CDR2: LNHNV, YYDKDF (reference sequence). Here the CDR3 DNA reads TGTGCCACCAGCAGAGTGTACCTAGTCGCAGATACGCAGTATTTT. Encoded protein: CATSRVYLVADTQYF.

This chain connects TRBV20-1 to TRBJ2-7; D unresolved. Germline CDR1 and CDR2: DFQATT and SNEGSKA (reference sequence). This CDR3 region has 11 residues. V was trimmed by 8 bases and J by 4 bases, leaving 12 bases between them. CDR3: CSPGQTYEQYF. CDR3 nucleotides: TGCAGTCCCGGGCAAACATACGAGCAGTACTTC.

At least ten counts were recorded for this clonotype. V usage is TRBV12-3 or TRBV12-4 and J usage is TRBJ2-5; either TRBD1 or TRBD2 may supply D (5 bases each). V was trimmed by 5 bases and J by 4 bases, leaving 11 bases between them. CDR3 length: 13 residues. The CDR3 sequence: CASSHPGRETQYF. The CDR3 DNA reads as TGTGCCAGCAGTCATCCGGGACGAGAGACCCAGTACTTC.

The sample holds many counts of this clonotype. CDR3 nucleotide sequence: TGCAGCGTTGAAGATCGGGTGAGCAGAACGGCCACTGAAGCTTTCTTT. It yields the protein CSVEDRVSRTATEAFF. The chain carries TRBV29-1 and TRBJ1-1, with D unresolved. Between the trimmed V and J ends, which lost 0 bases and 4 bases, there was a span of 18 bases. The CDR3 runs 16 residues. Germline V gene sequence: CDR1 SQVTM, CDR2 ANQGSEA.

The chain employs TRBV4-2 and TRBJ2-1; D possibly corresponds to TRBD1 (5 bases). Germline lookup yields CDR1 LGHNA and CDR2 YNFKEQ. V lost 4 bases and J 5 bases, leaving 15 bases between the germline ends. This CDR3 region has 15 residues. The CDR3 bases are TGTGCCAGCAGCCCCAACCAGGGCAGAGACAATGAGCAGTTCTTC. Translating gives CASSPNQGRDNEQFF.

This chain connects TRBV3-1 to TRBJ2-7; TRBD2 aligns across 14 bases. The CDR3 length is 16 residues. CDR1 is LGHDT and CDR2 is YNNKEL in the germline V gene (reference sequence). Germline trimming cut 3 bases from V and 2 bases from J; bases unmatched to any gene: 3. This CDR3 is CASSHEGLAGAYEQYF. In DNA form, the CDR3 reads TGTGCCAGCAGCCATGAGGGACTAGCGGGAGCCTACGAGCAGTACTTC.

This clonotype was detected ten times or more. The V gene is TRBV10-3, the J gene TRBJ1-5, with 7 bases matching TRBD1. This CDR3 contains 12 residues. Germline V gene lookup returns CDR1 ENHRY and CDR2 SYGVKD. Trimming cost V 10 bases and J 4 bases; bases outside gene matches: 4. The chain's CDR3 is CASGQANQPQHF. The CDR3 region has the DNA TGTGCCAGTGGACAGGCTAATCAGCCCCAGCATTTT.

This clonotype was counted ten times or more. The DNA for the CDR3 is TGTGCCAGCAGCTCCTCGACTAGCGGGCGAGATGAGCAGTTCTTC. Protein product: CASSSSTSGRDEQFF. The rearrangement uses TRBV7-3 and TRBJ2-1, with 10 bases matching TRBD2. Trimming took 4 bases from V and 8 from J; bases not matched to a gene: 8. Germline assignment: CDR1 SGHTA and CDR2 FQGTGA. CDR3 length: 15 residues.

This clonotype was detected many times. The V and J genes are TRBV20-1 and TRBJ2-1, with TRBD2 matching 13 bases. V was clipped by 5 bases and J by 10 bases; unmatched bases: 8. Looked up from germline, CDR1 is DFQATT and CDR2 is SNEGSKA (reference sequence). The CDR3 extends over 14 amino acids. The CDR3 loop is CSARTSGSIKEQFF. DNA for the CDR3: TGCAGTGCTCGGACTAGCGGGAGCATAAAGGAGCAGTTCTTC.

There are a few counts of this clonotype. The chain has TRBV5-1 and TRBJ2-1, with TRBD2 as a possible D gene (6 bases). Deletions cut 5 bases from V and 1 base from J, with 22 bases between. Germline CDR1 is SGHRS and CDR2 is YFSETQ. There are 18 residues in the CDR3. CDR3 in amino acids: CASSERIPGLASYNEQFF. The DNA of the CDR3 is TGCGCCAGCAGTGAACGTATTCCGGGACTGGCATCCTACAATGAGCAGTTCTTC.

This chain joins TRBV6-1 and TRBJ2-7; 8 bases are a match to TRBD1. The CDR3 totals 14 residues. V lost 4 bases and J lost 6; bases outside the gene matches: 8. Germline CDR1 is MNHNS and CDR2 is SASEGT. CDR3: CASSATGVRSEQYF. The CDR3 DNA reads TGTGCCAGCAGTGCGACAGGGGTTAGGAGCGAGCAGTACTTC.

The chain employs TRBV20-1 and TRBJ2-7; the D gene is possibly TRBD1 (6 bases). The CDR3 extends over 14 amino acids. Germline V gene data show CDR1 as DFQATT and CDR2 as SNEGSKA (reference sequence). CDR3 in DNA: TGCTGTGTACCGGGGACATTACTTTCCCACGAGCAGTACTTC. It codes for CCVPGTLLSHEQYF.

This clonotype ranks as medium-sized. This chain uses TRBV20-1 with TRBJ2-7; 14 bases are a match to TRBD2. Germline V gene lookup returns CDR1 DFQATT and CDR2 SNEGSKA (reference sequence). The V gene end was trimmed by 1 base and the J gene end by 5 bases; junction bases not matched to a gene: 7. The CDR3 covers 16 residues. CDR3 nucleotide sequence: TGCAGTGCTAGAGGCGGGACTAGCGGGAGAGTCCACGAGCAGTACTTC. This codes for CSARGGTSGRVHEQYF.

This clonotype was counted at least ten times. The chain combines TRBV29-1 with TRBJ2-1; 7 nucleotides match TRBD1. The CDR3 runs to 13 residues. Germline lookup yields CDR1 SQVTM and CDR2 ANQGSEA. The V gene end was trimmed by 4 bases and the J gene end by 2 bases; junction bases not matched to a gene: 2. The CDR3 spells CSVGGGPYNEQFF. CDR3 DNA sequence: TGCAGCGTTGGAGGGGGCCCCTACAATGAGCAGTTCTTC.

This clonotype was observed a handful of times. CDR3 in DNA: TGCAGCGTTGAGGGGCGGAGTACCTACGAGCAGTACTTC. Translated, it gives CSVEGRSTYEQYF. The chain links TRBV29-1 to TRBJ2-7, with a weak D call TRBD1 (5 bases). CDR1 is SQVTM, CDR2 ANQGSEA, per germline. Trimming took off 3 bases at V and 2 bases at J, with 11 bases between the two ends. The CDR3 has 13 amino acids.

This clonotype was detected a few times. The chain is built from TRBV24-1 and TRBJ1-1; tentative D call: TRBD1 (5 bases). V lost 4 bases and J 4 bases, leaving 15 bases between the germline ends. This CDR3 region has 15 residues. Germline V gene data show CDR1 as KGHDR and CDR2 as SFDVKD. CDR3 residues: CATSDIRQGFTEAFF. In nucleotides, the CDR3 is TGTGCCACCAGTGACATCCGCCAGGGTTTCACTGAAGCTTTCTTT.

The gene calls are TRBV6-1 and TRBJ2-2; maybe TRBD2 (6 bases). Germline lookup yields CDR1 MNHNS and CDR2 SASEGT. Trimming left V 6 bases short and J 2 bases short, with 19 bases between. The CDR3 has 17 residues. CDR3: CASSPIGSPINTGELFF. Here the CDR3 DNA reads TGTGCCAGCAGCCCTATCGGGAGCCCCATTAACACCGGGGAGCTGTTTTTT.

This clonotype was counted only a few times. The chain is built from TRBV4-2 and TRBJ2-1, with D possibly matching TRBD2 (6 bases). The CDR3 is 14 amino acids. V was cut by 0 bases and J by 7 bases, with 10 bases left in between. In germline, CDR1 is LGHNA, CDR2 YNFKEQ. CDR3: CASSQDREENEQFF. The CDR3 nucleotides read TGTGCCAGCAGCCAAGATAGGGAGGAAAATGAGCAGTTCTTC.